The next 15 T cell receptor beta chains were all read from a single sample in a study of blood T cell repertoires in COVID-19. TCRdb's table, derived via immunoSEQ multiplex PCR, lists solely in-frame clones and lacks some. The data show 150,000 or so clones, roughly four fifths seen once. Material for sequencing was PBMCs or T cells enriched from blood (not recorded which). The source of these receptors is a man aged 50 or older who had recovered from COVID-19.

V usage is TRBV28 and J usage is TRBJ2-5, with 8 bases matching TRBD1. Germline lookup yields CDR1 MDHEN and CDR2 SYDVKM. With 3 bases clipped from V and 4 bases from J, the junction kept 4 bases outside the gene matches. The CDR3 has 14 amino acids. The CDR3 is CASSLTGARETQYF. DNA for the CDR3: TGTGCCAGCAGTTTGACAGGGGCCCGAGAGACCCAGTACTTC. The variable domain in full, with the rest retrieved from reference TRBV28 and TRBJ2-5, is DVKVTQSSRYLVKRTGEKVFLECVQDMDHENMFWYRQDPGLGLRLIYFSYDVKMKEKGDIPEGYSVSREKKERFSLILESASTNQTSMYLCASSLTGARETQYFGPGTRLLVL.

V gene TRBV11-3 combines with J gene TRBJ2-1; the D is unclear. The CDR3 runs to 15 residues. Looked up from germline, CDR1 is SGHNT and CDR2 is YENEEA. V lost 5 bases and J 0 bases, leaving 11 bases between the germline ends. CDR3: CASSLDSSSYNEQFF. The CDR3 nucleotides read TGTGCCAGCAGCCTCGACTCTAGCTCCTACAATGAGCAGTTCTTC. Together with reference TRBV11-3 and TRBJ2-1, the CDR3 gives the full variable domain: EAGVVQSPRYKIIEKKQPVAFWCNPISGHNTLYWYLQNLGQGPELLIRYENEEAVDDSQLPKDRFSAERLKGVDSTLKIQPAELGDSAVYLCASSLDSSSYNEQFFGPGTRLTVL.

This clone was recorded once. This chain connects TRBV28 to TRBJ2-1; tentatively, D is TRBD1 (6 bases). This CDR3 comprises 15 residues. In germline, CDR1 is MDHEN, CDR2 SYDVKM. With 4 bases removed from V and 5 bases from J, the gap between germline ends came to 15 bases. In nucleotides, the CDR3 is TGTGCCAGCAGTTCCCCCGGGACATGGGACAATGAGCAGTTCTTC. Protein sequence: CASSSPGTWDNEQFF.

V is TRBV28 and J is TRBJ2-4; the D gene is possibly TRBD2 (6 bases). The germline gives CDR1 MDHEN, CDR2 SYDVKM. V was trimmed by 8 bases and J by 2 bases, leaving 13 bases between them. The CDR3 has 14 residues. The CDR3 spells CASPQGGSKNIQYF. DNA of the CDR3: TGTGCCAGCCCCCAGGGAGGCTCCAAAAACATTCAGTACTTC.

J is TRBJ2-2 and V is TRBV28; tentatively, D is TRBD1 (5 bases). Trimming removed 6 bases from V and 2 bases from J, with 10 bases in between. Per the germline V gene, CDR1 is MDHEN and CDR2 is SYDVKM. The CDR3 has 14 amino acids. CDR3 DNA sequence: TGTGCCAGCAGACGACAGACAAACACCGGGGAGCTGTTTTTT. This encodes CASRRQTNTGELFF.

The chain links TRBV16 to TRBJ1-4; D is possibly TRBD1 (5 bases). Germline CDR1 and CDR2: KGHSY and FQNENV. CDR3 length: 15 amino acids. V was cut by 3 bases and J by 0 bases, with 8 bases left in between. CDR3 protein: CASSHDSSTNEKLFF. Here the CDR3 DNA reads TGTGCCAGCAGCCACGACAGTTCAACTAATGAAAAACTGTTTTTT.

The sample holds a few counts of this clone. The chain combines TRBV6-5 with TRBJ2-1; 8 bases line up with TRBD1. In germline, CDR1 is MNHEY, CDR2 SVGAGI. The CDR3 spans 15 residues. The junction had 7 bases not matched to a gene; V was cut back by 7 bases and J by 2 bases. CDR3 DNA: TGTGCCAGCACCTTAACAGGGGGTCCCTACAATGAGCAGTTCTTC. Translation: CASTLTGGPYNEQFF.

This clone was counted once. The chain couples TRBV29-1 to TRBJ2-7; D is unresolved. The CDR3 is 13 amino acids. Germline values: CDR1 SQVTM, CDR2 ANQGSEA. The V gene lost 5 bases and the J gene lost 1 base, with 12 bases spanning the gap. CDR3 protein: CSVLVLVSYEQYF. The CDR3 DNA follows: TGCAGCGTTCTAGTTTTAGTTTCCTACGAGCAGTACTTC.

This chain joins TRBV5-1 and TRBJ2-1; D uncertain. From germline, CDR1 is SGHRS and CDR2 YFSETQ. The CDR3 totals 16 residues. Trimming took 4 bases from V and 7 from J, leaving 21 bases between them. The CDR3 DNA reads as TGCGCCAGCAGCCTCGGTCCCGAGGCCGTACGGAATGAGCAGTTCTTC. Its translation is CASSLGPEAVRNEQFF.

The CDR3 is CASAKRELDTQYF. The CDR3 nucleotides are TGTGCCAGCGCCAAGCGGGAGTTAGATACGCAGTATTTT. The chain joins TRBV3-1 (or the pseudogene TRBV3-2) to TRBJ2-3; 8 bases are a match to TRBD2. CDR1 is LGHDT and CDR2 is YNNKEL in the germline V gene (reference sequence). Trimming removed 8 bases from V and 5 bases from J; junction bases left unmatched: 6. The CDR3 runs 13 residues.

The V gene is TRBV27, the J gene TRBJ1-6; D not resolved. Germline V gene lookup returns CDR1 MNHEY and CDR2 SMNVEV (reference sequence). Trimming cost V 3 bases and J 1 base, with 7 bases left between them. The CDR3 has 15 residues. CDR3 region: CASSFSGSYNSPLHF. In nucleotides, the CDR3 is TGTGCCAGCAGTTTCTCCGGGTCCTATAATTCACCCCTCCACTTT.

The chain links TRBV29-1 to TRBJ2-7; tentatively, D is TRBD1 (7 bases). Trimming shortened V by 6 bases and J by 3 bases, and 12 bases separated the two germline ends. The CDR3 sequence is 12 residues long. Per germline, CDR1 SQVTM and CDR2 ANQGSEA. CDR3 protein: CSVGGTDYEQYF. CDR3 nucleotide sequence: TGCAGCGTGGGCGGGACAGACTACGAGCAGTACTTC.

The V call is TRBV5-1, the J call TRBJ2-3, with D tentatively TRBD2 (5 bases). The V gene lost 4 bases and the J gene lost 4 bases, with 16 bases spanning the gap. Germline-derived CDR1 and CDR2 are SGHRS and YFSETQ. This CDR3 region has 15 residues. The CDR3 reads CASSLLMGDSDTQYF. The CDR3 DNA follows: TGCGCCAGCAGCCTGCTGATGGGAGACTCAGATACGCAGTATTTT.

The chain joins TRBV6-5 to TRBJ1-2; D is ambiguous. With 0 bases removed from V and 8 bases from J, the gap between germline ends came to 13 bases. The CDR3 loop spans 14 amino acids. Germline CDR1 is MNHEY and CDR2 is SVGAGI. CDR3 in DNA: TGTGCCAGCAGTTACTCGGGTAACGGAGTAGGCTACACCTTC. Translation gives CASSYSGNGVGYTF.

J is TRBJ2-1 and V is TRBV5-5, with TRBD2 matching 7 bases. V trimming: 4 bases; J trimming: 7 bases; junction bases outside the gene matches: 14. Germline lookup yields CDR1 SGHKS and CDR2 YYEKEE (reference sequence). The CDR3 consists of 16 residues. CDR3 sequence reads: CASSVGLAVDRNEQFF. The CDR3 nucleotides read TGTGCCAGCAGCGTAGGGCTAGCGGTGGACCGTAATGAGCAGTTCTTC. The full variable domain, in which reference TRBV5-5 and TRBJ2-1 provide the parts outside the CDR3, is DAGVTQSPTHLIKTRGQQVTLRCSPISGHKSVSWYQQVLGQGPQFIFQYYEKEERGRGNFPDRFSARQFPNYSSELNVNALLLGDSALYLCASSVGLAVDRNEQFFGPGTRLTVL.